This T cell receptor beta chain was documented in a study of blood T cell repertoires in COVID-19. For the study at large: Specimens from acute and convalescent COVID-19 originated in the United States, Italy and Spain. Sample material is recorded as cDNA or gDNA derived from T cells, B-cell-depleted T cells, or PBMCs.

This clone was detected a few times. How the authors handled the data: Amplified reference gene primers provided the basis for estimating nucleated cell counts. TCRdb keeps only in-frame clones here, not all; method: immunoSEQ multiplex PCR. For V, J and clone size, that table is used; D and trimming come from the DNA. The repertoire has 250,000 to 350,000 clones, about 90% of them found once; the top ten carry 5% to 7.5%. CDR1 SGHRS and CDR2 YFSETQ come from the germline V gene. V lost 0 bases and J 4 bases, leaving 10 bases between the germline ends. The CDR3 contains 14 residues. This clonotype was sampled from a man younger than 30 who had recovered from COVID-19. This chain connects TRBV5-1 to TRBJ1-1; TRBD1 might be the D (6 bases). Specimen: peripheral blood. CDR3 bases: TGCGCCAGCAGCTTGGAACAGGGTGGCACTGAAGCTTTCTTT. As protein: CASSLEQGGTEAFF.